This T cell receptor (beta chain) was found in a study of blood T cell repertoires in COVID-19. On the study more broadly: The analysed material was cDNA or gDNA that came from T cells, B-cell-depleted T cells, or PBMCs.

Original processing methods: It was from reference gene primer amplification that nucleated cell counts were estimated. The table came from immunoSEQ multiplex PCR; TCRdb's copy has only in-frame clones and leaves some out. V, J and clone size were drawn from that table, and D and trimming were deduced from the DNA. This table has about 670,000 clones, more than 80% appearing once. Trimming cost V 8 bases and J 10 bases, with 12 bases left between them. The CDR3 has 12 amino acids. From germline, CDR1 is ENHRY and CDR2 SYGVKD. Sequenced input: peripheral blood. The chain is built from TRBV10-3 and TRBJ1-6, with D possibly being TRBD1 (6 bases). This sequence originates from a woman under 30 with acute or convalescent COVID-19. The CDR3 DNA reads TGTGCCATCCTACAGGGTCGCTCACCCCTCCACTTT. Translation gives CAILQGRSPLHF.